This T cell receptor beta chain emerged from a study of shared clonotypes between healthy human individuals. Findings and limits, study-wide: Though the depth was large, rarefaction showed that sorted-subset sequencing was incomplete.

It was 200 to 250 ng DNA, 30,000 or so T cell genomes, that sorted-subset replicate PCRs used. Original analysis: Junction-only immunoSEQ data arrived without quality scores, meaning filtering differed. Assay: immunoSEQ multiplex PCR; the TCRdb copy retains only in-frame clones and omits some. That table is the source of V, J and clone size, and D and trimming were worked out from the DNA. The sample carries roughly 650,000 clones, approximately 96% recorded once. CDR1 is MNHEY and CDR2 is SMNVEV in the germline V gene (reference sequence). J lost 9 bases, V lost 3 bases, and 9 bases had no gene match. The CDR3 has 15 amino acids. Naive CD8 cells were CD45RO-negative, positively selected for CCR7, excluding terminally differentiated effector memory CD45RA+ cells. The donors were all Caucasian adults (living in Nashville, Tennessee). Regarding this clone: As yet, its antigen is unknown.

Sequencing was carried out using naive CD8+ T cells sorted from blood. The chain links TRBV27 to TRBJ2-1; 9 nucleotides agree with TRBD2. The TCR comes from a woman aged 30 to 39 in good health. CDR3 DNA sequence: TGTGCCAGCAGTTTGGACGCGGGAGGGGGCGCTGAGCAGTTCTTC. This codes for CASSLDAGGGAEQFF.